The 15 T cell receptor beta chains reported below all come from one sample, sequenced in a study of blood T cell repertoires in COVID-19. Using immunoSEQ multiplex PCR, the repertoire was profiled, and TCRdb retains in-frame clones only, with some absent. The table shows about 43,000 clones, with about 83% occurring only once. The sample was peripheral blood. These receptor sequences come from a man older than 75 in a cohort sampled during active COVID-19.

This chain links TRBV5-1 with TRBJ2-5; the D is unclear. Germline V gene lookup returns CDR1 SGHRS and CDR2 YFSETQ. The CDR3 runs to 13 residues. Trimming left V 2 bases short and J 5 bases short, with 10 bases between. The CDR3 DNA is TGCGCCAGCAGCTTCGGCGACGGGGAGACCCAGTACTTC. Amino acids: CASSFGDGETQYF.

The V call is TRBV5-4, the J call TRBJ2-3, with D maybe TRBD2 (5 bases). Germline assignment: CDR1 SGHNT and CDR2 YYREEE (reference sequence). This CDR3 has 12 residues. CDR3 protein: CAARGSTDTQYF. CDR3 sequence (DNA): TGTGCGGCCCGCGGGAGCACAGATACGCAGTATTTT.

This clone is a singleton in its sample. The chain recombines TRBV28 with TRBJ1-4, with a possible D match to TRBD1 (6 bases). Trimming removed 1 base from V and 1 base from J, with 13 bases in between. Per the germline V gene, CDR1 is MDHEN and CDR2 is SYDVKM. This CDR3 contains 17 residues. CDR3 sequence (DNA): TGTGCCAGCAGTTTATACAGGGTACTCGAAACTAATGAAAAACTGTTTTTT. Its protein is CASSLYRVLETNEKLFF.

The chain has TRBV7-9 and TRBJ2-2; 11 bases are a match to TRBD1. V trimming: 6 bases; J trimming: 1 base; junction bases outside the gene matches: 7. The CDR3 consists of 17 residues. Germline CDR1 reads SEHNR; CDR2 reads FQNEAQ (reference sequence). The CDR3 sequence is CASSRDRGYGNTGELFF. The CDR3 nucleotides read TGTGCCAGCAGTAGGGACAGGGGGTATGGGAACACCGGGGAGCTGTTTTTT. The full variable domain, its missing parts supplied by reference TRBV7-9 and TRBJ2-2, is DTGVSQNPRHKITKRGQNVTFRCDPISEHNRLYWYRQTLGQGPEFLTYFQNEAQLEKSRLLSDRFSAERPKGSFSTLEIQRTEQGDSAMYLCASSRDRGYGNTGELFFGEGSRLTVL.

This clone was seen only once. This chain connects TRBV24-1 to TRBJ2-7, with D unclear. The CDR3 length is 14 residues. The germline V gene encodes CDR1 KGHDR and CDR2 SFDVKD. V was pared by 3 bases and J by 2 bases, with 10 bases between. CDR3 in DNA: TGTGCCACCAGTGATCCTAACGTACCCTACGAGCAGTACTTC. This translates into CATSDPNVPYEQYF.

The rearrangement joins TRBV28 to TRBJ1-3, with D tentatively TRBD1 (5 bases). Trimming pared 7 bases from V and 4 bases from J, leaving 14 bases between. Germline V gene data show CDR1 as MDHEN and CDR2 as SYDVKM. The CDR3 is 14 residues long. CDR3 region: CASMEGFRGNTIYF. Written as DNA, the CDR3 is TGTGCCAGCATGGAGGGGTTTAGGGGAAACACCATATATTTT.

The rearrangement links TRBV6-1 to TRBJ2-7; possibly TRBD2 for D (5 bases). CDR1 MNHNS and CDR2 SASEGT come from the germline V gene. The CDR3 totals 16 residues. With 6 bases removed from V and 2 bases from J, the gap between germline ends came to 20 bases. CDR3 coding DNA: TGTGCCAGCAGCGAAATTACCGGGGTCTTGCCCTACGAGCAGTACTTC. Protein product: CASSEITGVLPYEQYF.

This chain joins TRBV19 and TRBJ2-1, with 7 bases identical to TRBD1. This CDR3 comprises 14 residues. Germline CDR1 is LNHDA and CDR2 is SQIVND (reference sequence). With V trimmed by 2 bases and J by 9 bases, 7 bases remained unmatched. CDR3 bases: TGTGCCAGTAGTATATCAGGGGGAATGAGTGAGCAGTTCTTC. Translation: CASSISGGMSEQFF. The full variable domain, in which reference TRBV19 and TRBJ2-1 provide the parts outside the CDR3, is DGGITQSPKYLFRKEGQNVTLSCEQNLNHDAMYWYRQDPGQGLRLIYYSQIVNDFQKGDIAEGYSVSREKKESFPLTVTSAQKNPTAFYLCASSISGGMSEQFFGPGTRLTVL.

This clone was observed a handful of times. The chain links TRBV2 to TRBJ2-7; 9 positions match TRBD1. CDR1 and CDR2 (germline): SNHLY, FYNNEI. Trimming took 7 bases from V and 7 from J; bases not matched to a gene: 17. The CDR3 length is 16 residues. The chain's CDR3 is CASNDQWGTGLREQYF. The CDR3 DNA reads TGTGCCAGCAACGATCAGTGGGGGACAGGGTTGAGGGAGCAGTACTTC.

V gene TRBV18 combines with J gene TRBJ2-7; TRBD1 is a possible D gene (7 bases). Germline V gives CDR1 KGHSH, CDR2 LQKENI. This CDR3 contains 15 residues. The V and J ends lost 2 bases and 0 bases respectively, with 11 bases between them. Here the CDR3 DNA reads TGTGCCAGCTCACCAATCAGGGGGGCCTCCTACGAGCAGTACTTC. Translating it yields CASSPIRGASYEQYF. Filled out from reference TRBV18 and TRBJ2-7, the complete variable domain reads NAGVMQNPRHLVRRRGQEARLRCSPMKGHSHVYWYRQLPEEGLKFMVYLQKENIIDESGMPKERFSAEFPKEGPSILRIQQVVRGDSAAYFCASSPIRGASYEQYFGPGTRLTVT.

The chain links TRBV6-1 to TRBJ1-2; TRBD1 agrees at 9 bases. The germline V gene has CDR1 MNHNS and CDR2 SASEGT. The trim removed 3 bases at V and 6 bases at J, leaving 8 bases unmatched. This CDR3 is 15 amino acids long. Here the CDR3 DNA reads TGTGCCAGCAGTGATAGGACAGGGGAGGTGAATGGCTACACCTTC. Encoded protein: CASSDRTGEVNGYTF.

This chain connects TRBV6-4 to TRBJ2-3, with D maybe TRBD2 (7 bases). Looked up from germline, CDR1 is MRHNA and CDR2 is SNTAGT. The CDR3 is 15 amino acids. V gave up 4 bases and J gave up 4 bases, with 15 bases separating them. As DNA, the CDR3 is TGTGCCAGCAGTGGGGGGGCTAGCGGCTCAGATACGCAGTATTTT. Encoded protein: CASSGGASGSDTQYF.

This clone has a single count. The J gene is TRBJ2-2, the V gene TRBV2; 9 bases map to TRBD1. V trimming: 7 bases; J trimming: 3 bases; junction bases outside the gene matches: 9. Germline values: CDR1 SNHLY, CDR2 FYNNEI. The CDR3 contains 16 residues. CDR3 amino acids: CASTLTGGRDTGELFF. CDR3 bases: TGTGCCAGCACCCTGACAGGGGGTCGTGACACCGGGGAGCTGTTTTTT.

As for this clone: The sample carries other DNA sequences with the same CDR3. The rearrangement joins TRBV7-8 to TRBJ2-5, with 9 bases fitting TRBD2. This CDR3 comprises 14 residues. Looked up from germline, CDR1 is SGHVS and CDR2 is FQNEAQ. J gave up 1 base and V 3 bases, and 0 bases lay outside the gene matches. CDR3 nucleotide sequence: TGTGCCAGCAGCTTGACTAGCGGCCAAGAGACCCAGTACTTC. Residues: CASSLTSGQETQYF.

There are a few counts of this clone. This CDR3 is CASSLGASIREQYF. DNA of the CDR3: TGTGCCAGCAGTCTTGGGGCATCTATTAGGGAGCAGTACTTC. The chain recombines TRBV28 with TRBJ2-7; tentative D call: TRBD1 (5 bases). Germline lookup yields CDR1 MDHEN and CDR2 SYDVKM. V was shortened by 5 bases and J by 7 bases, with 18 bases between the two germline ends. This CDR3 is 14 amino acids long.